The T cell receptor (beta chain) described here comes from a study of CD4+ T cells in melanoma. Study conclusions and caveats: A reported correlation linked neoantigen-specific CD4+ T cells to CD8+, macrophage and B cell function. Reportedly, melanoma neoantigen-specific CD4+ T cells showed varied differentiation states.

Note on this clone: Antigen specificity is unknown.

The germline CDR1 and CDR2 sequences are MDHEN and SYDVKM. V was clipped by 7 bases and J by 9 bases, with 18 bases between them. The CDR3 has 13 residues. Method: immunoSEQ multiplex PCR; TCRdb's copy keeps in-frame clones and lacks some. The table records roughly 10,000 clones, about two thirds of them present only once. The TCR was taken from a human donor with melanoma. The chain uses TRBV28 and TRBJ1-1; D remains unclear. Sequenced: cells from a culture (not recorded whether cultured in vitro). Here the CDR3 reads CASTTYAASQAFF. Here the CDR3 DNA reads TGTGCCAGCACTACCTATGCGGCCTCCCAAGCTTTCTTT.